These 22 T cell receptor beta chains came from one sample sequenced in a study of chemoradiotherapy in HPV16-positive cancers. Measured with immunoSEQ multiplex PCR; TCRdb has only the in-frame clones, and not every one. The repertoire includes roughly 28,000 clones, about 89% of them detected once, and roughly a fifth sits in the top ten. The material sequenced was blood, taken from a patient who underwent chemoradiotherapy. Receptors were obtained from a human donor with HPV-associated anogenital cancer.

The chain has TRBV7-2 and TRBJ2-1, with 9 bases identical to TRBD2. From germline, CDR1 is SGHTA and CDR2 FQGNSA. Losses at the gene ends were 1 base for V and 6 bases for J; bases not matched to a gene: 7. The CDR3 loop spans 16 amino acids. CDR3 nucleotide sequence: TGTGCCAGCAGCTTAGTCGGCCCTAGCGGGGCCAATGAGCAGTTCTTC. Residues: CASSLVGPSGANEQFF.

The V and J genes are TRBV2 and TRBJ1-4; a possible D gene is TRBD1 (6 bases). Germline values: CDR1 SNHLY, CDR2 FYNNEI. Trimming took 1 base from V and 8 from J, leaving 11 bases between them. The CDR3 spans 14 residues. CDR3 coding DNA: TGTGCCAGCAGTGAAGGCAGGGGTTCCGAAAAACTGTTTTTT. Translated: CASSEGRGSEKLFF.

The chain couples TRBV9 to TRBJ2-7; weak D call: TRBD2 (5 bases). CDR3 size: 14 residues. The ends were cut back, 7 bases at V and 2 bases at J, with 16 bases in the middle. Per germline, CDR1 SGDLS and CDR2 YYNGEE. CDR3 coding DNA: TGTGCCAGCGGAAGGGAAGCGGAAGCCTACGAGCAGTACTTC. Translation: CASGREAEAYEQYF.

This chain joins TRBV28 and TRBJ1-6, with D tentatively TRBD1 (5 bases). V lost 9 bases and J 5 bases, leaving 17 bases between the germline ends. CDR1 is MDHEN and CDR2 is SYDVKM in the germline V gene. The CDR3 runs 15 residues. The CDR3 is CASQRQGSHNSPLHF. DNA for the CDR3: TGTGCCAGTCAAAGGCAGGGTTCCCATAATTCACCCCTCCACTTT.

The V call is TRBV19, the J call TRBJ2-3, with 9 bases identical to TRBD2. Germline V lookup: CDR1 LNHDA, CDR2 SQIVND (reference sequence). This CDR3 contains 16 residues. After removal of 6 bases from V and 6 bases from J, the junction contained 13 bases not matched to a gene. CDR3 amino acids: CASRLLGGGASDTQYF. DNA of the CDR3: TGTGCCAGTAGACTCCTCGGCGGGGGGGCCAGTGATACGCAGTATTTT.

The V gene is TRBV6-6, the J gene TRBJ2-5; TRBD1 is a possible D gene (6 bases). The length of the CDR3 is 14 residues. Per the germline V gene, CDR1 is MNHNY and CDR2 is SVGAGI (reference sequence). The V end lost 6 bases, the J end lost 2 bases, and 13 bases lay between the germline ends. CDR3: CASRLGTKQETQYF. CDR3 DNA sequence: TGTGCCAGCAGGCTAGGGACAAAGCAAGAGACCCAGTACTTC.

The genes are TRBV4-2 and TRBJ1-1; 9 bases map to TRBD1. The length of the CDR3 is 16 residues. V was clipped by 0 bases and J by 4 bases; unmatched bases: 6. Germline V gives CDR1 LGHNA, CDR2 YNFKEQ. The CDR3 DNA reads as TGTGCCAGCAGCCAAGAGTACAGGGGGCCGATCACTGAAGCTTTCTTT. Its protein product is CASSQEYRGPITEAFF.

The gene calls are TRBV7-9 and TRBJ2-4; D call uncertain. V was shortened by 5 bases and J by 0 bases, with 14 bases between the two germline ends. This CDR3 is built from 16 residues. CDR1 and CDR2 (germline): SEHNR, FQNEAQ (reference sequence). This CDR3 is CASSRGMGLAKNIQYF. The CDR3 nucleotides read TGTGCCAGCAGCCGTGGGATGGGGTTAGCCAAAAACATTCAGTACTTC.

V usage is TRBV4-2 and J usage is TRBJ1-2, with D possibly being TRBD1 (5 bases). This CDR3 is 15 amino acids long. V lost 0 bases to trimming and J lost 4 bases, with 12 bases between them. Germline V lookup: CDR1 LGHNA, CDR2 YNFKEQ. CDR3 amino acids: CASSQDKRDVYGYTF. In nucleotides, the CDR3 is TGTGCCAGCAGCCAAGATAAACGGGACGTCTATGGCTACACCTTC.

The gene calls are TRBV2 and TRBJ2-7, with a weak D call TRBD1 (6 bases). This CDR3 region has 12 residues. V dropped 2 bases and J dropped 4 bases, with 6 bases sitting between them. Germline V lookup: CDR1 SNHLY, CDR2 FYNNEI. This CDR3 reads CASSEQGYEQYF. The CDR3 DNA sequence: TGTGCCAGCAGTGAACAGGGGTACGAGCAGTACTTC.

The table lists this clone with a count of one. V gene TRBV18 combines with J gene TRBJ2-7; D perhaps matches TRBD2 (6 bases). From germline, CDR1 is KGHSH and CDR2 LQKENI. The CDR3 length is 13 residues. V lost 0 bases to trimming and J lost 5 bases, with 8 bases between them. CDR3 coding DNA: TGTGCCAGCTCACCACCGGGAGGAGACGAGCAGTACTTC. Amino acids: CASSPPGGDEQYF.

The rearrangement joins TRBV4-1 to TRBJ1-1, with D uncertain. There are 13 residues in the CDR3. The germline V gene encodes CDR1 MGHRA and CDR2 YSYEKL. Trimming pared 3 bases from V and 6 bases from J, leaving 11 bases between. CDR3 DNA sequence: TGCGCCAGCAGCCACTATGGGATGCCTGAAGCTTTCTTT. As protein: CASSHYGMPEAFF.

This clone came up once. This chain links TRBV2 with TRBJ1-1; possibly TRBD1 for D (5 bases). Germline V gene sequence: CDR1 SNHLY, CDR2 FYNNEI. The CDR3 has 13 amino acids. V lost 3 bases to trimming and J lost 5 bases, with 10 bases between them. CDR3 nucleotides: TGTGCCAGCAGTGAGCTCGGGGGAACTGAAGCTTTCTTT. It translates to CASSELGGTEAFF.

The chain employs TRBV5-6 and TRBJ2-4; TRBD1 matches 9 bases. CDR3 length equals 17 residues. Germline-derived CDR1 and CDR2 are SGHDT and YYEEEE. J was trimmed by 3 bases and V by 3 bases; bases with no gene match: 10. CDR3: CASSSGTGKGVKNIQYF. In nucleotides, the CDR3 is TGTGCCAGCAGCTCTGGGACAGGGAAAGGGGTCAAAAACATTCAGTACTTC.

CDR3 region: CASTPPQRTGSWYF. Written as DNA, the CDR3 is TGTGCCAGTACTCCACCCCAGCGGACAGGGTCGTGGTATTTT. The rearrangement links TRBV19 to TRBJ2-3; 8 bases fit TRBD1. Losses at the gene ends were 7 bases for V and 14 bases for J; bases not matched to a gene: 17. Germline V CDR1 and CDR2: LNHDA, SQIVND (reference sequence). The CDR3 has 14 amino acids.

The CDR3 reads CASSESQPNQPQHF. The CDR3, as DNA: TGTGCCAGCAGTGAGTCTCAGCCAAATCAGCCCCAGCATTTT. The chain employs TRBV2 and TRBJ1-5; no firm D call. Trimming shortened V by 3 bases and J by 4 bases, and 10 bases separated the two germline ends. Germline-derived CDR1 and CDR2 are SNHLY and FYNNEI. This CDR3 comprises 14 residues.

The CDR3 is CASSLGALAAFF. For the CDR3, the DNA is TGTGCCAGCAGCTTAGGGGCCCTAGCAGCTTTCTTT. The J gene is TRBJ1-1, the V gene TRBV7-9; D is unresolved. Between the trimmed V and J ends, which lost 1 base and 10 bases, there was a span of 10 bases. This CDR3 has 12 residues. Germline CDR1 is SEHNR and CDR2 is FQNEAQ (reference sequence).

The chain has TRBV10-3 and TRBJ2-7; a possible D gene is TRBD2 (5 bases). The CDR3 consists of 12 residues. The germline gives CDR1 ENHRY, CDR2 SYGVKD. Between the trimmed V and J ends, which lost 10 bases and 5 bases, there was a span of 15 bases. CDR3 in amino acids: CATTTMGDEQYF. DNA for the CDR3: TGTGCCACCACGACGATGGGAGACGAGCAGTACTTC.

This chain links TRBV4-1 with TRBJ1-2, with a tentative D call TRBD1 (5 bases). V dropped 3 bases and J dropped 0 bases, with 17 bases sitting between them. This CDR3 contains 17 residues. Germline lookup yields CDR1 MGHRA and CDR2 YSYEKL. The chain's CDR3 is CASSQRPRDGANYGYTF. DNA of the CDR3: TGCGCCAGCAGCCAGAGACCCCGGGACGGCGCTAACTATGGCTACACCTTC.

This chain joins TRBV10-2 and TRBJ2-5, with 10 positions matching TRBD1. Trimming at V came to 6 bases and at J to 1 base, leaving 8 bases not matched to a gene. From germline, CDR1 is WSHSY and CDR2 SAAADI. The CDR3 totals 16 residues. CDR3 amino acids: CASSPTDRGVQETQYF. CDR3 nucleotides: TGCGCCAGCAGCCCAACGGACAGGGGGGTCCAAGAGACCCAGTACTTC.

The rearrangement uses TRBV11-2 and TRBJ2-5; D is undetermined. CDR1 is SGHAT, CDR2 FQNNGV, per germline. V was pared by 5 bases and J by 1 base, with 17 bases between. There are 16 residues in the CDR3. CDR3 residues: CASSPVVFVIQETQYF. As DNA, the CDR3 is TGTGCCAGCAGCCCGGTGGTATTCGTCATCCAAGAGACCCAGTACTTC. The full variable domain, completed using reference TRBV11-2 and TRBJ2-5, is EAGVAQSPRYKIIEKRQSVAFWCNPISGHATLYWYQQILGQGPKLLIQFQNNGVVDDSQLPKDRFSAERLKGVDSTLKIQPAKLEDSAVYLCASSPVVFVIQETQYFGPGTRLLVL.

CDR3 protein: CASRDSRNIQYF. The CDR3 DNA sequence: TGTGCCAGCAGGGACTCGAGGAACATTCAGTACTTC. The chain couples TRBV6-1 to TRBJ2-4, with D perhaps TRBD2 (5 bases). The V gene's germline CDR1 is MNHNS and CDR2 SASEGT. The CDR3 spans 12 residues. V gave up 6 bases and J gave up 7 bases, with 10 bases separating them.